The subject of this entry is one T cell receptor (beta chain). Its antigen target is currently unknown. The record has no base qualities; no much larger clone is one base away. The CDR3 regions of human TCRbeta chains were analyzed by immunosequencing. As for how the authors treated the data: TCRs in the repertoires were compared against a reference library of SARS-CoV-2-specific TCRs that had been generated with the MIRA antigen-specificity platform. Breadth was defined as the fraction of unique TCRs that were SARS-CoV-2-associated. Depth was defined as the fraction of total T cells that were SARS-CoV-2-associated. Using the MIRA data, each spike-specific TCR was mapped to the spike region that the TCR reacts to and placed in a CD4 or CD8 class. Log10-transformed breadth and depth values were compared by one-way ANOVA with Sidak's multiple comparisons tests. Held by TCRdb, this immuneACCESS table contains in-frame sequences only and omits some clones. Under half of the omission traces to an unresolved V gene where checked; the cause of the rest is unknown. The DNA gave D and trimming, while V, J and clone size come from that table. The sample yields about 170,000 clones; 85% to 90% were counted once. The ten biggest clones cover roughly 1.7% of the sample.

Via the germline V gene (reference sequence), CDR1 is MNHEY and CDR2 SMNVEV. From its cysteine to its phenylalanine, the CDR3 spans 15 amino acids. Only CDR3 DNA remains: 45 bases, in frame from the first base. V is cut back by 6 bases and J by 7 bases, with 14 bases in the junction unmatched. According to the study, the label for this sample's time point signals: baseline before first vaccination. Vaccinee samples were obtained from the UK trials COV001 and COV002, which included a single-blind randomized controlled phase 2/3 trial of AZD1222 (ChAdOx1 nCoV-19) in healthy adults. For TCRbeta chain sequencing, PBMC samples were collected from trial participants at day 0 and at day 28 after the second dose. The data stem from a study of T cell responses to AZD1222 COVID-19 vaccine (dated by TCRdb to about 2021). For the wider study: AZD1222 recipients with second doses at about 4 weeks or about 12 weeks were pooled, because spike-specific TCR depth and breadth did not differ between schedules. TCR sequencing covered over 230 trial participants: 200 to 220 given two doses of AZD1222 and 26 given two doses of MenACWY control vaccine. Trial participants were enrolled by age into subgroups of 18-55, 56-69 and 70-plus years, and around 150, 28 and 57 TCR-sequenced participants, respectively, were included in these subgroups.

Study-level results and caveats: Spike-specific TCR breadth and depth rose significantly after two AZD1222 doses compared with day 0 and with MenACWY recipients. Conclusions about previously exposed vaccinees are limited because only six or seven AZD1222 recipients were SARS-CoV-2 seropositive at baseline. The 56-69-year group was small, and its depth increase did not reach significance, likely because of low power. Epitopes outside the regions mutated in the B.1.351 and B.1.1.7 variants were reportedly recognized by nearly half of the unique spike-specific TCRs. Because no samples from the day 14 peak response were available, repertoires could be characterized only after the peak T cell response. The vaccine-associated CD4 TCRs covered the entire spike protein, and the dominant responses fell in regions 160-218 and 743-854. Participants were mostly white British, with more females than males. The authors suggested clonal diversity may have been underestimated.

The rearranged segments are TRBV27 and TRBJ1-2, with 7 bases aligning to TRBD1. The specimen comprised peripheral blood, sampled on day 0 of AZD1222 vaccination. The clonotype comes from an adult in good health. The CDR3 reads as follows: CASRGTAQLHSGYTF. The DNA reads TGTGCCAGCAGGGGGACAGCGCAACTCCACTCTGGCTACACCTTC.